This passage covers 5 T cell receptor beta chains from one sample sequenced in a study of cytomegalovirus exposure and HLA in healthy donors. PCR primers comprised 60 Vbeta and 13 Jbeta primers. Only in-frame clones appear in the TCRdb table, and some are missing; sequencing was by immunoSEQ multiplex PCR. Of about 130,000 clones in the sample, about 76% were seen once. Sequencing used PBMCs. These receptors originate from a man aged 18 to 29 in good health and CMV-seronegative.

The rearrangement joins TRBV9 to TRBJ1-1; maybe TRBD1 (6 bases). V was clipped by 3 bases and J by 1 base, with 13 bases between them. Germline values: CDR1 SGDLS, CDR2 YYNGEE. This CDR3 region has 15 residues. This chain's CDR3 is CASSGGTLGNTEAFF. CDR3 in DNA: TGTGCCAGCAGCGGTGGGACACTTGGGAACACTGAAGCTTTCTTT.

V usage is TRBV5-4 and J usage is TRBJ1-1; D ambiguous. In germline, CDR1 is SGHNT, CDR2 YYREEE (reference sequence). The CDR3 loop spans 14 amino acids. The V gene lost 0 bases and the J gene lost 6 bases, with 12 bases spanning the gap. The CDR3 is CASSLGGSLAEAFF. Here the CDR3 DNA reads TGTGCCAGCAGCTTGGGAGGGAGTCTGGCTGAAGCTTTCTTT.

With regard to this clone: Additional DNA sequences in this sample encode the identical CDR3. V usage is TRBV9 and J usage is TRBJ1-4; 7 bases are a match to TRBD1. This CDR3 has 14 residues. Germline V gene sequence: CDR1 SGDLS, CDR2 YYNGEE. V shed 2 bases and J 3 bases; nucleotides not matched to a gene: 1. The chain's CDR3 is CASSVGTANEKLFF. In DNA form, the CDR3 reads TGTGCCAGCAGCGTGGGGACAGCTAATGAAAAACTGTTTTTT.

As concerns this clone: Other DNA sequences in this specimen translate into the identical CDR3. The chain couples TRBV4-2 to TRBJ1-6, with D tentatively TRBD1 (6 bases). V was clipped by 6 bases and J by 5 bases, with 11 bases between them. The CDR3 sequence is 14 residues long. In germline, CDR1 is LGHNA, CDR2 YNFKEQ. CDR3 in DNA: TGTGCCAGCAGACCGGGACAAAATAATTCACCCCTCCACTTT. This sequence encodes CASRPGQNNSPLHF.

This chain joins TRBV27 and TRBJ1-2; 9 positions agree with TRBD1. CDR1 and CDR2 from the germline V gene are MNHEY and SMNVEV (reference sequence). The CDR3 length is 18 residues. V gave up 3 bases and J gave up 2 bases; unmatched junction bases: 13. CDR3 loop: CASSFSGTGIMRNYGYTF. CDR3 sequence (DNA): TGTGCCAGCAGTTTCTCCGGGACAGGGATTATGCGGAACTATGGCTACACCTTC.